These 19 T cell receptor beta chains came from one sample sequenced in a study of blood T cell repertoires in COVID-19. The method was immunoSEQ multiplex PCR; TCRdb's version includes in-frame clones alone and lacks a portion of them. The data hold approximately 76,000 clones, with about 93% observed a single time. The sequenced sample was peripheral blood. The receptors stem from a human donor in a cohort sampled during active COVID-19.

The chain uses TRBV7-2 and TRBJ1-6; D is unclear. CDR3 size: 14 residues. V gave up 5 bases and J gave up 5 bases, with 10 bases separating them. The germline gives CDR1 SGHTA, CDR2 FQGNSA. CDR3 sequence (DNA): TGTGCCAGCAGCCTCAGTCCCGATAATTCACCCCTCCACTTT. Its translation is CASSLSPDNSPLHF.

J is TRBJ1-1 and V is TRBV4-2; 8 bases match TRBD1. The V gene end was trimmed by 1 base and the J gene end by 5 bases; junction bases not matched to a gene: 12. This CDR3 is built from 17 residues. Germline V lookup: CDR1 LGHNA, CDR2 YNFKEQ. The CDR3 is CASSQGIGQGAGTEAFF. The CDR3 DNA reads as TGTGCCAGCAGCCAAGGTATAGGTCAGGGGGCAGGAACTGAAGCTTTCTTT.

The chain has TRBV27 and TRBJ1-5; the D is unclear. The germline V gene has CDR1 MNHEY and CDR2 SMNVEV (reference sequence). CDR3 length: 13 residues. Trimming shortened V by 6 bases and J by 4 bases, and 10 bases separated the two germline ends. The CDR3, as DNA: TGTGCCAGCAGGTTAAGTCTAAATCAGCCCCAGCATTTT. Translating gives CASRLSLNQPQHF.

This chain links TRBV28 with TRBJ2-7; TRBD2 matches at 12 bases. Germline V lookup: CDR1 MDHEN, CDR2 SYDVKM. The CDR3 runs 16 residues. The junction had 7 bases not matched to a gene; V was cut back by 4 bases and J by 3 bases. CDR3 sequence (DNA): TGTGCCAGCAGTTCACCTAGCGGGGGGGATTTCTACGAGCAGTACTTC. Protein: CASSSPSGGDFYEQYF.

J is TRBJ1-2 and V is TRBV11-2; 8 positions match TRBD1. CDR1 and CDR2 (germline): SGHAT, FQNNGV. CDR3 size: 15 residues. V was clipped by 5 bases and J by 8 bases; unmatched bases: 13. The CDR3, as DNA: TGTGCCAGCAGCCCCTTGGACAGGGAAGGTCAAGGCTACACCTTC. Amino acids: CASSPLDREGQGYTF.

This sequence joins TRBV20-1 and TRBJ2-7; D may be TRBD1 (5 bases). Germline V gives CDR1 DFQATT, CDR2 SNEGSKA (reference sequence). This CDR3 region has 11 residues. Trimming pared 3 bases from V and 4 bases from J, leaving 7 bases between. The CDR3 here is CSARGQYEQYF. The CDR3 DNA reads as TGCAGTGCTAGGGGGCAGTACGAGCAGTACTTC.

The chain joins TRBV5-6 to TRBJ1-1, with a weak D call TRBD1 (6 bases). The germline V gene encodes CDR1 SGHDT and CDR2 YYEEEE. This CDR3 region has 13 residues. The V end lost 4 bases, the J end lost 5 bases, and 12 bases lay between the germline ends. In DNA, the CDR3 is TGTGCCAGCAGCGGAACAGGGCGTACTGAAGCTTTCTTT. Protein product: CASSGTGRTEAFF.

The chain couples TRBV6-5 to TRBJ1-4; maybe TRBD1 (6 bases). Germline V gene lookup returns CDR1 MNHEY and CDR2 SVGAGI. The CDR3 consists of 16 residues. V was clipped by 0 bases and J by 8 bases, with 16 bases between them. CDR3 loop: CASSYSIGGIGEKLFF. The CDR3 coding sequence is TGTGCCAGCAGTTACTCGATTGGGGGCATAGGAGAAAAACTGTTTTTT.

V and J are TRBV28 and TRBJ2-6, with D perhaps matching TRBD2 (5 bases). Germline V gene data show CDR1 as MDHEN and CDR2 as SYDVKM. The CDR3 spans 16 residues. Trimming shortened V by 5 bases and J by 0 bases, and 11 bases separated the two germline ends. CDR3 loop: CASSLLRDSGANVLTF. As DNA, the CDR3 is TGTGCCAGCAGTCTACTCCGGGACTCTGGGGCCAACGTCCTGACTTTC.

This clone was counted once. The CDR3, as DNA: TGTGCCACCAGTGCTAGGAGCTCCTACGAGCAGTACTTC. This translates into CATSARSSYEQYF. The chain employs TRBV24-1 and TRBJ2-7; D call uncertain. In germline, CDR1 is KGHDR, CDR2 SFDVKD. The CDR3 consists of 13 residues. The germline V and J ends were trimmed by 5 bases and 0 bases, with 7 bases remaining between them.

This chain links TRBV4-1 with TRBJ2-7; D unresolved. The CDR3 runs 13 residues. The V and J ends lost 0 bases and 3 bases respectively, with 6 bases between them. Germline CDR1 MGHRA, CDR2 YSYEKL. CDR3 sequence: CASSQESVYEQYF. In DNA, the CDR3 is TGCGCCAGCAGCCAAGAATCTGTCTACGAGCAGTACTTC.

The gene calls are TRBV21-1 and TRBJ2-5; the D call of TRBD2 is as the table states it, not checked on the DNA. TRBV21-1 is shown as a pseudogene. The CDR3 is 18 residues long. CDR3 region: CASSKWTSGGAPVETQYF. As DNA, the CDR3 is TGTGCCAGCAGCAAATGGACTAGCGGGGGGGCCCCGGTAGAGACCCAGTACTTC.

The chain uses TRBV13 and TRBJ2-6, with D possibly being TRBD1 (6 bases). The V and J ends lost 4 bases and 2 bases respectively, with 27 bases between them. Germline-derived CDR1 and CDR2 are PRHDT and FYEKMQ (reference sequence). The CDR3 has 21 amino acids. CDR3 sequence reads: CASSSLSGVQQGRAGANVLTF. CDR3 DNA: TGTGCCAGCAGCTCCCTTAGTGGGGTTCAGCAGGGGCGTGCTGGGGCCAACGTCCTGACTTTC.

The chain joins TRBV7-9 to TRBJ1-3; 8 nucleotides align to TRBD1. Germline V gene lookup returns CDR1 SEHNR and CDR2 FQNEAQ (reference sequence). CDR3 size: 17 residues. The junction had 8 bases not matched to a gene; V was cut back by 0 bases and J by 4 bases. In nucleotides, the CDR3 is TGTGCCAGCAGCTTAGCGAAGGGCAGGGGGCCAGGAAACACCATATATTTT. It encodes CASSLAKGRGPGNTIYF.

This clone was detected only once. The CDR3 DNA reads as TGTGCCAGCGGGGTAGGGGACAAATCGAGAGAACTGTTTTTT. This gives the protein CASGVGDKSRELFF. The gene calls are TRBV28 and TRBJ1-4, with a tentative D call TRBD1 (6 bases). Trimming shortened V by 8 bases and J by 12 bases, and 22 bases separated the two germline ends. Germline V CDR1 and CDR2: MDHEN, SYDVKM. The CDR3 has 14 amino acids.

CDR3 DNA sequence: TGTGCCAGCAGCTTATGGCGGCCCGGGACTAGCGGCTCCTACGAGCAGTACTTC. It translates to CASSLWRPGTSGSYEQYF. V and J are TRBV11-2 and TRBJ2-7; 11 nucleotides match TRBD2. There are 18 residues in the CDR3. Trimming at V came to 2 bases and at J to 0 bases, leaving 9 bases not matched to a gene. Per the germline V gene, CDR1 is SGHAT and CDR2 is FQNNGV. Drawing the rest from reference TRBV11-2 and TRBJ2-7, the complete variable domain is EAGVAQSPRYKIIEKRQSVAFWCNPISGHATLYWYQQILGQGPKLLIQFQNNGVVDDSQLPKDRFSAERLKGVDSTLKIQPAKLEDSAVYLCASSLWRPGTSGSYEQYFGPGTRLTVT.

In its sample, this clone was seen a few times. The chain recombines TRBV3-1 (or the pseudogene TRBV3-2) with TRBJ2-7; tentatively, D is TRBD1 (6 bases). V shed 1 base and J shed 2 bases, with 9 bases lying between them. Germline V gives CDR1 LGHDT, CDR2 YNNKEL (reference sequence). The CDR3 totals 14 residues. The CDR3 sequence: CASSQAGDAYEQYF. DNA for the CDR3: TGTGCCAGCAGCCAAGCAGGGGATGCCTACGAGCAGTACTTC.

The chain combines TRBV15 with TRBJ1-2; D not resolved. Trimming removed 5 bases at V and 8 bases at J, with 9 bases between. The CDR3 consists of 11 residues. The germline CDR1 and CDR2 sequences are LNHNV and YYDKDF (reference sequence). CDR3 DNA: TGTGCCACCAGCGCCCCGGGGGGCTACACCTTC. This encodes CATSAPGGYTF.

V gene TRBV30 combines with J gene TRBJ2-7, with D unresolved. Germline V gene sequence: CDR1 GTSNPN, CDR2 SVGIG (reference sequence). V lost 4 bases to trimming and J lost 3 bases, with 7 bases between them. The length of the CDR3 is 11 residues. CDR3 coding DNA: TGTGCCTGGATAGATGGCTACGAGCAGTACTTC. Translating gives CAWIDGYEQYF. Looking up the rest from reference TRBV30 and TRBJ2-7 gives the full variable domain: SQTIHQWPATLVQPVGSPLSLECTVEGTSNPNLYWYRQAAGRGLQLLFYSVGIGQISSEVPQNLSASRPQDRQFILSSKKLLLSDSGFYLCAWIDGYEQYFGPGTRLTVT.